The clone carrying this T cell receptor (beta chain) was recorded a few times. Following RNA extraction, reverse transcription yielded cDNA that acted as the sequencing template. Assay: immunoSEQ multiplex PCR; the TCRdb copy retains only in-frame clones and omits some. Of 200,000 to 250,000 clones detected, under 60% appear once; the ten largest clones hold 1.6%. Germline V gene lookup returns CDR1 SQVTM and CDR2 ANQGSEA. V gave up 7 bases and J gave up 7 bases; unmatched junction bases: 12. The CDR3 covers 14 residues. The data were obtained in a study of CD8+ T cells in alopecia areata. Noted treatment: oral pan-JAK inhibitor, 5-10 mg twice daily.

The input for sequencing was CD4+ T cells sorted from blood, taken at week 4, from a patient treated with tofacitinib. The chain couples TRBV29-1 to TRBJ2-1, with 8 bases matching TRBD1. The receptor comes from a human donor with alopecia areata. The DNA of the CDR3 is TGCAGCGCGAGAGACAGGGGAAACCGTAATGAGCAGTTCTTC. Its protein is CSARDRGNRNEQFF.